Presented here are 5 T cell receptor beta chains from one specimen sequenced in a study of cytomegalovirus exposure and HLA in healthy donors. 60 Vbeta and 13 Jbeta primers were used in PCR. Clones were read by immunoSEQ multiplex PCR, and TCRdb kept only the in-frame ones, dropping some. The sample yields about 130,000 clones, approximately 85% seen once. Sequences were obtained from PBMCs. The source is a boy aged 5 to 17 in good health and CMV-seronegative.

The V call is TRBV20-1, the J call TRBJ2-3, with D hard to call. V lost 2 bases, J lost 6 bases, and 3 bases lay in between. The germline CDR1 and CDR2 sequences are DFQATT and SNEGSKA (reference sequence). This CDR3 has 10 residues. CDR3 in DNA: TGCAGTGCTAGACAGGATACGCAGTATTTT. Residues: CSARQDTQYF.

The chain has TRBV5-1 and TRBJ2-7; maybe TRBD2 (6 bases). The CDR3 loop spans 16 amino acids. Germline CDR1 reads SGHRS; CDR2 reads YFSETQ. Trimming took off 4 bases at V and 6 bases at J, with 23 bases between the two ends. CDR3 sequence (DNA): TGCGCCAGCAGCAGAACGGGACTCCCTAGGGCGGGCGAGCAGTACTTC. It is translated as CASSRTGLPRAGEQYF.

The chain couples TRBV4-1 to TRBJ2-1; TRBD1 matches 7 bases. CDR1 is MGHRA and CDR2 is YSYEKL in the germline V gene. Germline trimming cut 0 bases from V and 9 bases from J; bases unmatched to any gene: 8. The CDR3 length is 15 residues. The CDR3 here is CASSQDGDREREQFF. Written as DNA, the CDR3 is TGCGCCAGCAGCCAAGACGGCGACAGGGAGCGTGAGCAGTTCTTC.

The genes are TRBV6-5 and TRBJ1-2; 7 nucleotides match TRBD1. Per the germline V gene, CDR1 is MNHEY and CDR2 is SVGAGI. This CDR3 region has 15 residues. The trim removed 2 bases at V and 7 bases at J, leaving 10 bases unmatched. The CDR3 reads CASSYGTQGEGGYTF. DNA of the CDR3: TGTGCCAGCAGTTACGGTACTCAGGGGGAAGGTGGCTACACCTTC.

The gene calls are TRBV6-1 and TRBJ1-2, with D possibly TRBD1 on 6 matching bases. This CDR3 comprises 15 residues. Germline CDR1 is MNHNS and CDR2 is SASEGT. V was cut by 4 bases and J by 6 bases, with 18 bases left in between. CDR3 in DNA: TGTGCCAGCAGTGCATCGGGAGGGGGGTCGCATGGCTACACCTTC. The encoded protein is CASSASGGGSHGYTF.